The clone carrying this T cell receptor (beta chain) occurred many times. Its antigen is unknown. These data originate in a study of T cells in Graves' hyperthyroidism and ophthalmopathy. Background on the study: Peripheral blood was secured at the point of initial diagnosis, before any treatment. Broader study findings: Model-based prediction identified ophthalmopathy a median roughly 5.9 months prior to its onset. In the analysis, a 13 V-J model separated ophthalmopathy from stable hyperthyroidism.

The CDR3 extends over 16 amino acids. In germline, CDR1 is DFQATT, CDR2 SNEGSKA (reference sequence). V dropped 4 bases and J dropped 5; count of bases not matched to a gene: 11. RNA transcripts gave rise to amplified TCR beta CDR3 regions. Using the HTBI primer set, a first-round RT-PCR was run on the TCR CDR3. One entry per CDR3 protein, called by TCRdb with MiXCR from the multiplex PCR reads. Here the sample spans 500,000 to 650,000 distinct CDR3 sequences, roughly 21% being singletons. 10 ml fresh peripheral blood yielded the PBMCs. This receptor was identified in a man aged 35 to 55 with Graves' ophthalmopathy. Sequencing was done on a sample of blood. J is TRBJ2-3 and V is TRBV20-1; 11 bases map to TRBD2. This CDR3 reads CSATRQLAGAVDTQYF. Here the CDR3 DNA reads TGCAGTGCTACAAGGCAACTAGCGGGAGCTGTAGATACGCAGTATTTT.